The rows below give T cell receptor beta chains drawn from one sample of a study of T-cell memory formation after mild COVID-19. TCRdb fed the 5' RACE reads into MiXCR, producing one record per CDR3 protein. Here the sample spans 90,000 to 130,000 distinct CDR3 sequences, 15% to 20% being singletons. Sequencing was carried out using PBMCs or a T cell subset sorted from them (not recorded which). The receptors originated from a man younger than 35 who had mild COVID-19 (a few samples of this study predate the infection). Cell type and time point are not known. Both conserved end residues are trimmed from each CDR3. Each record gives: V gene, J gene, CDR3 protein.

>TRBV4-1|TRBJ1-5
ASSQDDRFNQPQH
>TRBV7-2|TRBJ2-5
ASSLQHRETQY
>TRBV28|TRBJ2-5
ASSSRTRRRETQY
>TRBV18|TRBJ2-1
ASSPIAGGLNEQF
>TRBV29-1|TRBJ2-3
SVDVGADTQY
>TRBV7-9|TRBJ1-5
ASSWAASNQPQH
>TRBV6-6|TRBJ1-1
ASSYYPGANTEAF
>TRBV5-1|TRBJ2-2
ASSLDGQLNTGELF
>TRBV9|TRBJ1-6
ASSGKTQGWSYNSPLH
>TRBV6-1|TRBJ1-5
ASSERGPFNQPQH
>TRBV7-9|TRBJ1-2
ASSPGQGHGYT
>TRBV5-1|TRBJ1-2
ASSHDRADYYGYT
>TRBV29-1|TRBJ2-2
SVPGQGTGELF
>TRBV18|TRBJ1-3
ATSEGQGSGNTIY
>TRBV4-1|TRBJ1-5
ARLGGPGQGVFQPQH
>TRBV6-1|TRBJ1-5
ASSIISDNQPQH
>TRBV6-2/TRBV6-3|TRBJ2-3
ASSFAADTQY
>TRBV5-1|TRBJ2-2
ASSFGGPNTGELF
>TRBV6-5|TRBJ1-2
ASSYVQNPNYGYT
>TRBV12-3/TRBV12-4|TRBJ2-2
ASRPRGGAGELF
>TRBV7-2|TRBJ2-3
ASSSRRDTQY
>TRBV5-1|TRBJ2-2
ASSVGRSYTGELF
>TRBV30|TRBJ2-5
AWTIRGETQY
>TRBV20-1|TRBJ1-1
SAIHYRTGANTEAF
>TRBV7-2|TRBJ1-5
ASSLALHATGQPQH
>TRBV4-2|TRBJ1-5
ASSPQDRENQPQH
>TRBV5-1|TRBJ2-3
ASSLVGADTQY
>TRBV7-9|TRBJ2-7
ASTSTGLRSEQY
>TRBV24-1|TRBJ2-1
AASTSTVWNEQF
>TRBV5-1|TRBJ1-2
ASTGEGNGYT
>TRBV11-2|TRBJ1-2
ASTGRSYGYT
>TRBV7-6|TRBJ1-2
ASSLALGREDGYT
>TRBV5-1|TRBJ2-3
ASSSRAGGLNSTQY
>TRBV4-3|TRBJ1-2
ASSQEGRGFDGYT
>TRBV6-4|TRBJ1-2
ASSSDSYGYT
>TRBV29-1|TRBJ2-5
SVETSGAETQY
>TRBV28|TRBJ1-5
ASSLSPGRTGDGQPQH
>TRBV5-1|TRBJ2-2
ASSGDGELF
>TRBV7-2|TRBJ1-1
ASSLRTVPEAF
>TRBV19|TRBJ1-5
ASSRGQGIQPQH
>TRBV7-9|TRBJ1-6
ASSPIDRAHSPLH
>TRBV12-3/TRBV12-4|TRBJ2-1
ASSLDRQLNEQF
>TRBV24-1|TRBJ2-1
ATSDPNSADEQF
>TRBV6-2/TRBV6-3|TRBJ1-2
ASSTSGDTNYGYT
>TRBV15|TRBJ2-7
ATSRGITYEQY
>TRBV12-3/TRBV12-4|TRBJ2-3
ASSLETAWDTQY
>TRBV6-6|TRBJ1-2
ASSYRSGQIGGYT
>TRBV7-2|TRBJ1-2
ASSARTGGGNYGYT
>TRBV4-2|TRBJ1-2
ASSPESVGYGYT
>TRBV20-1|TRBJ2-1
SALAGGNEQF
>TRBV7-2|TRBJ2-3
ASSFVAGTDTQY
>TRBV12-3/TRBV12-4|TRBJ1-4
ASSTYGRWEKLF
>TRBV20-1|TRBJ2-2
SAGLAGAFGGELF
>TRBV5-1|TRBJ2-1
ASSLGNNEQF
>TRBV18|TRBJ1-4
ASSPWGLPEKLF